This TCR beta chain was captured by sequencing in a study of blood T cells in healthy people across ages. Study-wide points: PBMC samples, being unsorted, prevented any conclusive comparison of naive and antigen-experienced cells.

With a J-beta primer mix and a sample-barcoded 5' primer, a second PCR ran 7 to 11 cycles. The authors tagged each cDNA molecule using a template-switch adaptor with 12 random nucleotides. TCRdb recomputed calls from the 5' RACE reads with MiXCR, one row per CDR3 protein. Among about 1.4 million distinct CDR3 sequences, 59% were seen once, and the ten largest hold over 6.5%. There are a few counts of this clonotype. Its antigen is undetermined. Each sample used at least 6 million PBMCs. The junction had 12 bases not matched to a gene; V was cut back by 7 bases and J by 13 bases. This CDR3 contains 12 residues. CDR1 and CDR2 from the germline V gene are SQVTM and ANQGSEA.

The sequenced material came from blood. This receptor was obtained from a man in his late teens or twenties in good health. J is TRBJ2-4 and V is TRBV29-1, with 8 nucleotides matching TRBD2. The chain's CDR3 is CSGLTGTREQYF. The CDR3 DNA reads TGCAGCGGCCTTACAGGGACTAGGGAGCAGTACTTC.